The 32 T cell receptor beta chains given below trace back to one sample, sequenced in a study of T cells in localized non-small cell lung cancer. Data came from immunoSEQ multiplex PCR; TCRdb stores just in-frame clones and leaves some out. Here the sample spans about 24,000 clones, 88% being singletons. The sample was peripheral blood mononuclear cells, taken before any cancer treatment. The receptors originated from a woman aged 40 to 75 with stage III lung adenocarcinoma.

Only one count was recorded for this clone. The CDR3 region has the DNA TGTGCCAGCAGCCCGGGACCCCGAGATACGCAGTATTTT. This translates into CASSPGPRDTQYF. This chain joins TRBV14 and TRBJ2-3; the D gene could be TRBD1 or TRBD2 (5 bases each). Germline V gene sequence: CDR1 SGHDN, CDR2 FVKESK. V was clipped by 4 bases and J by 5 bases, with 10 bases between them. The CDR3 contains 13 residues.

The V gene is TRBV6-1, the J gene TRBJ1-1; 9 nucleotides agree with TRBD1. CDR1 MNHNS and CDR2 SASEGT come from the germline V gene. The CDR3 sequence is 16 residues long. V was clipped by 2 bases and J by 1 base; unmatched bases: 5. The CDR3 DNA follows: TGTGCCAGCAGTGAAAATCCGGGACAGGGGAACACTGAAGCTTTCTTT. It codes for CASSENPGQGNTEAFF.

This clone was seen once. The chain couples TRBV9 to TRBJ2-3, with 8 bases lining up with TRBD2. The J segment lost 3 bases and the V segment lost 4 bases, leaving 13 bases of the junction unmatched. The CDR3 consists of 17 residues. Looked up from germline, CDR1 is SGDLS and CDR2 is YYNGEE. The CDR3 sequence: CASSPLVGAGGTDTQYF. CDR3 DNA: TGTGCCAGCAGCCCCCTCGTAGGGGCGGGAGGAACAGATACGCAGTATTTT.

This chain joins TRBV9 and TRBJ2-3; 8 nucleotides agree with TRBD2. CDR1 is SGDLS, CDR2 YYNGEE, per germline. The CDR3 has 15 residues. The trim removed 4 bases at V and 6 bases at J, leaving 10 bases unmatched. The CDR3 loop is CASSTPAGGTDTQYF. CDR3 nucleotide sequence: TGTGCCAGCAGCACCCCCGCGGGGGGTACCGATACGCAGTATTTT.

The chain couples TRBV7-2 to TRBJ2-7; D unresolved. V was cut by 10 bases and J by 10 bases, with 23 bases left in between. This CDR3 has 13 residues. The germline gives CDR1 SGHTA, CDR2 FQGNSA. CDR3 bases: TGTGCCACGAGCGCTGGGTCCCCCGCTAGTCAGTACTTC. It yields the protein CATSAGSPASQYF. Together with reference TRBV7-2 and TRBJ2-7, the CDR3 gives the full variable domain: GAGVSQSPSNKVTEKGKDVELRCDPISGHTALYWYRQSLGQGLEFLIYFQGNSAPDKSGLPSDRFSAERTGGSVSTLTIQRTQQEDSAVYLCATSAGSPASQYFGPGTRLTVT.

V usage is TRBV2 and J usage is TRBJ2-1; D is ambiguous. V lost 0 bases and J lost 0, with 6 bases in between. Germline assignment: CDR1 SNHLY and CDR2 FYNNEI. The CDR3 is 15 residues long. The CDR3 protein is CASSEALSSYNEQFF. Here the CDR3 DNA reads TGTGCCAGCAGTGAAGCACTGAGCTCCTACAATGAGCAGTTCTTC.

The DNA of the CDR3 is TGTGCCAGTAGTATCACAGGGGTGAACACTGAAGCTTTCTTT. Protein product: CASSITGVNTEAFF. The J gene is TRBJ1-1, the V gene TRBV19, with 7 nucleotides matching TRBD1. Per the germline V gene, CDR1 is LNHDA and CDR2 is SQIVND (reference sequence). The CDR3 contains 14 residues. V shed 3 bases and J 0 bases; nucleotides not matched to a gene: 1.

The chain joins TRBV2 to TRBJ2-7; D unresolved. The germline gives CDR1 SNHLY, CDR2 FYNNEI. V was clipped by 4 bases and J by 2 bases, with 6 bases between them. This CDR3 has 12 amino acids. CDR3 in DNA: TGTGCCAGCAGTGCACCCCCCTACGAGCAGTACTTC. Its protein is CASSAPPYEQYF.

The rearrangement joins TRBV19 to TRBJ1-2, with D possibly TRBD1 on 5 matching bases. The V gene's germline CDR1 is LNHDA and CDR2 SQIVND (reference sequence). This CDR3 spans 12 amino acids. V was shortened by 4 bases and J by 7 bases, with 10 bases between the two germline ends. CDR3 bases: TGTGCCAGTAGTAGTCACCAGGGTGGCTACACCTTC. This codes for CASSSHQGGYTF.

This chain links TRBV7-2 with TRBJ1-3, with D uncertain. V shed 1 base and J shed 0 bases, with 7 bases lying between them. Germline CDR1 and CDR2: SGHTA and FQGNSA. This CDR3 is built from 15 residues. In nucleotides, the CDR3 is TGTGCCAGCAGCTTAGGCAGAAGCTCTGGAAACACCATATATTTT. Translation: CASSLGRSSGNTIYF. Complete variable domain (other parts from reference TRBV7-2 and TRBJ1-3): GAGVSQSPSNKVTEKGKDVELRCDPISGHTALYWYRQSLGQGLEFLIYFQGNSAPDKSGLPSDRFSAERTGGSVSTLTIQRTQQEDSAVYLCASSLGRSSGNTIYFGEGSWLTVV.

CDR3: CAWSVRENTEAFF. CDR3 bases: TGTGCCTGGAGTGTCCGGGAGAACACTGAAGCTTTCTTT. The V gene is TRBV30, the J gene TRBJ1-1, with D unresolved. The CDR3 consists of 13 residues. The V end was cut by 0 bases, the J end by 1 base, with 6 bases between. CDR1 is GTSNPN, CDR2 SVGIG, per germline (reference sequence).

The chain uses TRBV5-1 and TRBJ2-5, with a tentative D call TRBD2 (5 bases). CDR3 length: 15 residues. The germline V gene has CDR1 SGHRS and CDR2 YFSETQ. Trimming pared 2 bases from V and 4 bases from J, leaving 15 bases between. The CDR3, as DNA: TGCGCCAGCAGCTTAAGGTCTAGCTGGGGAGAGACCCAGTACTTC. The encoded protein is CASSLRSSWGETQYF.

J is TRBJ2-7 and V is TRBV9; 7 nucleotides agree with TRBD2. This CDR3 region has 15 residues. The V gene's germline CDR1 is SGDLS and CDR2 YYNGEE. With 0 bases clipped from V and 1 base from J, the junction kept 4 bases outside the gene matches. This CDR3 is CASSVASGTSYEQYF. In DNA form, the CDR3 reads TGTGCCAGCAGCGTAGCTAGCGGAACATCCTACGAGCAGTACTTC. The whole variable domain, remainder taken from reference TRBV9 and TRBJ2-7, is DSGVTQTPKHLITATGQRVTLRCSPRSGDLSVYWYQQSLDQGLQFLIQYYNGEERAKGNILERFSAQQFPDLHSELNLSSLELGDSALYFCASSVASGTSYEQYFGPGTRLTVT.

This rearrangement joins TRBV20-1 to TRBJ1-2; maybe TRBD1 (5 bases). Germline lookup yields CDR1 DFQATT and CDR2 SNEGSKA (reference sequence). CDR3 length: 11 residues. V lost 3 bases and J lost 7, with 9 bases in between. CDR3 coding DNA: TGCAGTGCTAGGGGGGTTGGTGGCTACACCTTC. Its protein is CSARGVGGYTF.

The DNA for the CDR3 is TGTGCCAGCAGCCAAGACAGTTACGAGCAGTACTTC. This codes for CASSQDSYEQYF. J is TRBJ2-7 and V is TRBV5-4; a weak D match, TRBD1 (5 bases). The germline V gene encodes CDR1 SGHNT and CDR2 YYREEE (reference sequence). The CDR3 sequence is 12 residues long. The V and J ends lost 4 bases and 4 bases respectively, with 9 bases between them.

The V and J genes are TRBV7-8 and TRBJ2-1, with TRBD2 matching 7 bases. The trim removed 0 bases at V and 2 bases at J, leaving 7 bases unmatched. The germline V gene encodes CDR1 SGHVS and CDR2 FQNEAQ. The CDR3 is 17 amino acids. In DNA, the CDR3 is TGTGCCAGCAGCTTAGCGAGGACCGGGGGGACCTACAATGAGCAGTTCTTC. Amino acid sequence: CASSLARTGGTYNEQFF.

The rearrangement uses TRBV13 and TRBJ2-7; TRBD1 matches 12 bases. Germline CDR1 PRHDT, CDR2 FYEKMQ (reference sequence). V shed 0 bases and J 1 base; nucleotides not matched to a gene: 4. This CDR3 is built from 17 residues. The CDR3 region is CASSLGMGQGASYEQYF. The CDR3, as DNA: TGTGCCAGCAGCTTAGGCATGGGACAGGGGGCTTCCTACGAGCAGTACTTC.

The V and J genes are TRBV19 and TRBJ2-3; 9 nucleotides align to TRBD1. The J segment lost 8 bases and the V segment lost 3 bases, leaving 18 bases of the junction unmatched. The CDR3 spans 18 residues. The V gene's germline CDR1 is LNHDA and CDR2 SQIVND (reference sequence). The CDR3 protein is CASSIYGQGSSRDGTQYF. The CDR3 DNA sequence: TGTGCCAGTAGTATTTACGGACAGGGGTCTTCTAGAGACGGTACGCAGTATTTT.

The chain combines TRBV2 with TRBJ2-5; D ambiguous. The CDR3 runs to 13 residues. Trimming left V 8 bases short and J 7 bases short, with 17 bases between. Germline V gives CDR1 SNHLY, CDR2 FYNNEI. DNA of the CDR3: TGTGCCAGCGTCGCGAATGAAATAGGGACCCAGTACTTC. This gives the protein CASVANEIGTQYF.

The chain uses TRBV7-2 and TRBJ2-7; the match to TRBD1 covers 10 bases. The germline V gene has CDR1 SGHTA and CDR2 FQGNSA. The junction had 9 bases not matched to a gene; V was cut back by 0 bases and J by 4 bases. The CDR3 is made up of 17 amino acids. Here the CDR3 DNA reads TGTGCCAGCAGCTTAGCGAGGAGGACAGGGGGGCGATACGAGCAGTACTTC. Its translation: CASSLARRTGGRYEQYF.

The chain combines TRBV14 with TRBJ1-4, with D unclear. V was shortened by 1 base and J by 10 bases, with 19 bases between the two germline ends. This CDR3 contains 16 residues. Germline CDR1 SGHDN, CDR2 FVKESK. The CDR3 loop is CASSQGVAYWEGKLFF. In DNA, the CDR3 is TGTGCCAGCAGCCAAGGAGTGGCGTATTGGGAAGGAAAACTGTTTTTT.

V and J are TRBV19 and TRBJ1-1; TRBD1 aligns across 7 bases. This CDR3 is built from 14 residues. V shed 6 bases and J 5 bases; nucleotides not matched to a gene: 9. Per germline, CDR1 LNHDA and CDR2 SQIVND (reference sequence). CDR3 bases: TGTGCCAGTAGATACAGGGGAAGTGGGACTGAAGCTTTCTTT. Its translation: CASRYRGSGTEAFF.

The chain couples TRBV18 to TRBJ1-4; D remains unclear. Deletions cut 2 bases from V and 4 bases from J, with 20 bases between. The germline gives CDR1 KGHSH, CDR2 LQKENI. The CDR3 has 18 amino acids. This chain's CDR3 is CASSPVRGLASGNEKLFF. CDR3 coding DNA: TGTGCCAGCTCACCAGTTAGAGGGCTGGCCTCGGGTAATGAAAAACTGTTTTTT.

A single count supports this clone. J is TRBJ2-3 and V is TRBV5-4; 11 bases align to TRBD1. Germline-derived CDR1 and CDR2 are SGHNT and YYREEE (reference sequence). This CDR3 has 15 residues. V trimming: 4 bases; J trimming: 7 bases; junction bases outside the gene matches: 8. The CDR3 protein is CASSADRGQGYTQYF. CDR3 in DNA: TGTGCCAGCAGCGCGGACAGGGGGCAGGGTTATACGCAGTATTTT.

The chain joins TRBV5-8 to TRBJ1-5; D possibly corresponds to TRBD1 (6 bases). CDR1 is SGHTS, CDR2 YDEGEE, per germline. V was clipped by 7 bases and J by 0 bases, with 20 bases between them. The CDR3 has 17 residues. This chain's CDR3 is CASGPYRVGYSNQPQHF. CDR3 in DNA: TGTGCCAGCGGTCCATACAGGGTAGGATATAGCAATCAGCCCCAGCATTTT.

The chain has TRBV10-3 and TRBJ1-2; 7 bases map to TRBD1. This CDR3 is built from 13 residues. Germline V gene lookup returns CDR1 ENHRY and CDR2 SYGVKD. The trim removed 7 bases at V and 2 bases at J, leaving 4 bases unmatched. CDR3 amino acids: CAITDRNNYGYTF. CDR3 sequence (DNA): TGTGCCATCACGGACAGGAACAACTATGGCTACACCTTC.

The V gene is TRBV6-1, the J gene TRBJ2-5, with D perhaps being TRBD1 or TRBD2 (7 bases each). CDR3 length: 15 amino acids. V shed 7 bases and J shed 4 bases, with 19 bases lying between them. CDR1 MNHNS and CDR2 SASEGT come from the germline V gene. The CDR3 sequence: CASNPTGWEGETQYF. The CDR3 bases are TGTGCCAGCAATCCGACAGGGTGGGAGGGAGAGACCCAGTACTTC.

The chain recombines TRBV7-2 with TRBJ2-5; 8 bases agree with TRBD2. The CDR3 spans 15 residues. Trimming took 7 bases from V and 5 from J; bases not matched to a gene: 12. Germline lookup yields CDR1 SGHTA and CDR2 FQGNSA. This CDR3 is CASKPPGGATETQYF. The CDR3 coding sequence is TGTGCCAGCAAGCCCCCCGGGGGGGCGACGGAGACCCAGTACTTC.

The gene calls are TRBV15 and TRBJ2-1; TRBD2 is a possible D gene (7 bases). V was shortened by 0 bases and J by 9 bases, with 21 bases between the two germline ends. CDR3 length: 17 residues. CDR1 and CDR2 (germline): LNHNV, YYDKDF (reference sequence). Here the CDR3 reads CATSRDPPGGGQSEQFF. The CDR3 DNA follows: TGTGCCACCAGCAGAGATCCCCCGGGGGGCGGACAAAGTGAGCAGTTCTTC.

The table lists this clone with a count of one. The chain has TRBV2 and TRBJ2-2; D is perhaps TRBD2 (5 bases). There are 13 residues in the CDR3. V lost 6 bases, J lost 0 bases, and 5 bases lay in between. Germline V gene sequence: CDR1 SNHLY, CDR2 FYNNEI. CDR3 in DNA: TGTGCCAGCAGGACTACGAACACCGGGGAGCTGTTTTTT. Its translation is CASRTTNTGELFF. Combining the CDR3 with reference TRBV2 and TRBJ2-2 gives the whole variable domain EPEVTQTPSHQVTQMGQEVILRCVPISNHLYFYWYRQILGQKVEFLVSFYNNEISEKSEIFDDQFSVERPDGSNFTLKIRSTKLEDSAMYFCASRTTNTGELFFGEGSRLTVL.

The chain has TRBV9 and TRBJ2-1; perhaps D is TRBD1 or TRBD2 (5 bases each). The CDR3 is 15 residues long. Looked up from germline, CDR1 is SGDLS and CDR2 is YYNGEE. V shed 4 bases and J shed 9 bases, with 20 bases lying between them. The CDR3 protein is CASSIEGTRLGEQFF. CDR3 sequence (DNA): TGTGCCAGCAGCATTGAGGGGACCCGGCTTGGTGAGCAGTTCTTC.

CDR3 DNA sequence: TGTGCCAGCAGTGACCTCGGACAGGGGCCTACTGGGGCCAAAAACATTCAGTACTTC. It yields the protein CASSDLGQGPTGAKNIQYF. The rearrangement uses TRBV6-4 and TRBJ2-4; 9 nucleotides agree with TRBD1. The CDR3 totals 19 residues. V lost 2 bases to trimming and J lost 1 base; unmatched junction nucleotides: 12. Germline CDR1 MRHNA, CDR2 SNTAGT.